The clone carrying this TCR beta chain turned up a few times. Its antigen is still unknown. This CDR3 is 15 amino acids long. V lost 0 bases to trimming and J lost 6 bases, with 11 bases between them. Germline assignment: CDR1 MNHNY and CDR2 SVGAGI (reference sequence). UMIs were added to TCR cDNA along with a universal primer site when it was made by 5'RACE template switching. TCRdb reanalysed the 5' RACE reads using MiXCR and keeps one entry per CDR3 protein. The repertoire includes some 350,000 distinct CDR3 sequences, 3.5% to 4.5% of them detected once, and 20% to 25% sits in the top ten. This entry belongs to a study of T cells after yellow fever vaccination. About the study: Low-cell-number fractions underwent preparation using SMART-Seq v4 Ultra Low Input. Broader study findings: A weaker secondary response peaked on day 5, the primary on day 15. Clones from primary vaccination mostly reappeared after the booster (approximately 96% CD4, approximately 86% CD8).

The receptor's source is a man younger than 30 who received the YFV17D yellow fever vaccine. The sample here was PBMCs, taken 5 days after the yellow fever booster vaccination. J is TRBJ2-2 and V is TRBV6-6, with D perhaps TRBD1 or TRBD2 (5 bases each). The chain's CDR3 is CASSYSAGSAGELFF. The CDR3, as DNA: TGTGCCAGCAGTTACTCGGCAGGGAGTGCCGGGGAGCTGTTTTTT.